Below, 28 T cell receptor beta chains from the same sample are listed, as sequenced in a study of molecular identifiers for immune sequencing clone quantification. TCRdb ran MiXCR on the PCR reads and lists one entry per CDR3 protein. The table lists 40,000 to 45,000 distinct CDR3 sequences, roughly 21% of them singletons. The sample was naive CD8+ T cells from blood, with Jurkat cell RNA spiked in. Subset: FACS-sorted CD8+CD4-CCR7+CD45RA+ naive T cells. The receptors come from a human donor in good health. Some libraries in this study had Jurkat cell RNA spiked in.

Ten or more counts support this clonotype. The chain combines TRBV19 with TRBJ2-3, with 9 bases identical to TRBD1. CDR1 LNHDA and CDR2 SQIVND come from the germline V gene (reference sequence). The ends lost 1 base at V and 8 bases at J; junction bases unmatched: 7. CDR3 size: 15 residues. The CDR3 DNA is TGTGCCAGTAGTATAGGACACAGGGGGCAAGTTACGCAGTATTTT. This gives the protein CASSIGHRGQVTQYF. Full variable domain (remainder filled in from reference TRBV19 and TRBJ2-3): DGGITQSPKYLFRKEGQNVTLSCEQNLNHDAMYWYRQDPGQGLRLIYYSQIVNDFQKGDIAEGYSVSREKKESFPLTVTSAQKNPTAFYLCASSIGHRGQVTQYFGPGTRLTVL.

This clonotype has more than one count but fewer than ten. The chain combines TRBV6-2 or TRBV6-3 with TRBJ2-7; the match to TRBD2 covers 10 bases. Germline CDR1 reads MNHEY; CDR2 reads SVGEGT. Losses at the gene ends were 7 bases for V and 0 bases for J; bases not matched to a gene: 3. The CDR3 is 14 residues long. The CDR3 coding sequence is TGTGCCAGCAAGATAGCGGGGGGCTCCTACGAGCAGTACTTC. It specifies CASKIAGGSYEQYF.

The chain joins TRBV7-6 to TRBJ1-1; no clear D. Looked up from germline, CDR1 is SGHVS and CDR2 is FNYEAQ. Trimming left V 6 bases short and J 0 bases short, with 11 bases between. The CDR3 runs to 14 residues. CDR3 region: CASSPGFLNTEAFF. The CDR3 coding sequence is TGTGCCAGCAGTCCAGGCTTCCTGAACACTGAAGCTTTCTTT.

There are many counts of this clonotype. V usage is TRBV6-5 and J usage is TRBJ2-5, with TRBD1 matching 9 bases. The CDR3 is 15 amino acids. Trimming took 0 bases from V and 3 from J; bases not matched to a gene: 2. The germline V gene has CDR1 MNHEY and CDR2 SVGAGI. The CDR3 DNA follows: TGTGCCAGCAGTTACTCCTGGGACAGGGAAGAGACCCAGTACTTC. Amino acid sequence: CASSYSWDREETQYF.

This clonotype showed up many times. The CDR3 nucleotides read TGTGCCAGCAGCCCTAGCGGGAATCGCTACGAGCAGTACTTC. Translating it yields CASSPSGNRYEQYF. This chain connects TRBV28 to TRBJ2-7, with 9 positions matching TRBD2. Unmatched junction bases numbered 6, after V lost 6 bases and J lost 3 bases. In germline, CDR1 is MDHEN, CDR2 SYDVKM. CDR3 length equals 14 residues.

V gene TRBV20-1 combines with J gene TRBJ2-7; 10 bases fit TRBD2. Germline V gives CDR1 DFQATT, CDR2 SNEGSKA (reference sequence). The CDR3 covers 16 residues. V was clipped by 3 bases and J by 2 bases; unmatched bases: 10. In DNA form, the CDR3 reads TGCAGTGCTAGGGACCTAGCGGGAGACCACCCCTACGAGCAGTACTTC. Translated, it gives CSARDLAGDHPYEQYF.

This clonotype has a count of ten or more. The chain uses TRBV4-1 and TRBJ2-7, with TRBD1 matching over 10 bases. CDR1 and CDR2 (germline): MGHRA, YSYEKL. J lost 2 bases, V lost 4 bases, and 8 bases had no gene match. The CDR3 extends over 16 amino acids. The CDR3 region is CASSLTPGQGTYEQYF. The CDR3 region has the DNA TGCGCCAGCAGCCTAACTCCGGGACAGGGGACCTACGAGCAGTACTTC.

The sample holds many counts of this clonotype. This chain uses TRBV7-6 with TRBJ2-2; TRBD1 agrees at 7 bases. V lost 5 bases, J lost 2 bases, and 5 bases stayed unmatched. The CDR3 length is 15 residues. CDR1 and CDR2 from the germline V gene are SGHVS and FNYEAQ. This CDR3 reads CASSIGTANTGELFF. The CDR3 DNA is TGTGCCAGCAGCATCGGGACAGCTAACACCGGGGAGCTGTTTTTT. Complete variable domain (other parts from reference TRBV7-6 and TRBJ2-2): GAGVSQSPRYKVTKRGQDVALRCDPISGHVSLYWYRQALGQGPEFLTYFNYEAQQDKSGLPNDRFSAERPEGSISTLTIQRTEQRDSAMYRCASSIGTANTGELFFGEGSRLTVL.

As for this clonotype: A read error may produce the germline difference seen at one junction end. This rearrangement joins TRBV5-3 to TRBJ2-1; TRBD2 agrees at 10 bases. TRBV5-3 carries the ORF label, with uncertain function. The CDR3 spans 18 residues. CDR3 in DNA: TGTGCCAGCAGCTTGGAGGTAGATAGCGGGGGGTACTACAATGAGCAGTTCTTC. Protein: CASSLEVDSGGYYNEQFF.

This clonotype was counted ten times or more. The chain couples TRBV11-2 to TRBJ2-3; possibly TRBD1 for D (6 bases). Trimming removed 5 bases from V and 3 bases from J, with 18 bases in between. Germline assignment: CDR1 SGHAT and CDR2 FQNNGV. This CDR3 has 16 residues. The CDR3 loop is CASSQTPLGATDTQYF. The CDR3 DNA sequence: TGTGCCAGCAGCCAGACACCCCTGGGGGCTACAGATACGCAGTATTTT.

This clonotype was found a few times. The gene calls are TRBV4-1 and TRBJ2-7; 8 nucleotides line up with TRBD1. CDR3 size: 17 residues. Trimming cost V 0 bases and J 0 bases; bases outside gene matches: 7. Germline loops: CDR1 MGHRA, CDR2 YSYEKL. CDR3 nucleotide sequence: TGCGCCAGCAGCCAAGAAACCCCGACAGGGGCCTCCTACGAGCAGTACTTC. Its protein product is CASSQETPTGASYEQYF.

This clonotype was recorded at least ten times. This chain links TRBV9 with TRBJ2-3; possible D gene TRBD1, 6 bases. With 0 bases removed from V and 0 bases from J, the gap between germline ends came to 8 bases. The CDR3 runs to 15 residues. Germline values: CDR1 SGDLS, CDR2 YYNGEE. The CDR3 region has the DNA TGTGCCAGCAGCGTAGGGACAGAGAGCACAGATACGCAGTATTTT. Translation: CASSVGTESTDTQYF. Supplemented by reference TRBV9 and TRBJ2-3, the full variable domain reads DSGVTQTPKHLITATGQRVTLRCSPRSGDLSVYWYQQSLDQGLQFLIQYYNGEERAKGNILERFSAQQFPDLHSELNLSSLELGDSALYFCASSVGTESTDTQYFGPGTRLTVL.

As concerns this clonotype: A much bigger clone sits one base away, suggesting this may be a read error. The rearrangement uses TRBV6-4 and TRBJ2-7; maybe TRBD1 (6 bases). The CDR3 is made up of 15 amino acids. V lost 7 bases, J lost 0 bases, and 16 bases lay in between. Germline V gives CDR1 MRHNA, CDR2 SNTAGT. CDR3 sequence (DNA): TGTGCCAGCAATGGTCCGGACAGCAGCTCCTACGAGCAGTACTTC. Its protein is CASNGPDSSSYEQYF.

At least ten counts were recorded for this clonotype. The V gene is TRBV12-3 or TRBV12-4, the J gene TRBJ1-5, with a weak D call TRBD1 (6 bases). V gave up 5 bases and J gave up 2 bases, with 13 bases separating them. The CDR3 totals 15 residues. Written as DNA, the CDR3 is TGTGCCAGCAGTCTACAGGGTTTTGGCAATCAGCCCCAGCATTTT. It encodes CASSLQGFGNQPQHF.

The V and J genes are TRBV4-1 and TRBJ1-5; no definite D call. Looked up from germline, CDR1 is MGHRA and CDR2 is YSYEKL. Trimming pared 3 bases from V and 1 base from J, leaving 13 bases between. CDR3 length equals 16 residues. The CDR3 loop is CASSQFGDLSNQPQHF. The CDR3 bases are TGCGCCAGCAGCCAGTTCGGGGATTTAAGCAATCAGCCCCAGCATTTT.

This clonotype appeared a few times. The rearrangement uses TRBV4-1 and TRBJ2-1, with a possible D match to TRBD2 (6 bases). Trimming took 0 bases from V and 3 from J, leaving 9 bases between them. Germline values: CDR1 MGHRA, CDR2 YSYEKL. The CDR3 sequence is 15 residues long. The CDR3 DNA sequence: TGCGCCAGCAGCCAAGATCCGGGAGTCTACAATGAGCAGTTCTTC. It specifies CASSQDPGVYNEQFF.

This clonotype was observed at least ten times. The chain is built from TRBV12-3 or TRBV12-4 and TRBJ1-1; the match to TRBD1 covers 10 bases. The CDR3 loop spans 15 amino acids. V gave up 4 bases and J gave up 4 bases; unmatched junction bases: 6. The CDR3 region has the DNA TGTGCCAGCAGTTCAGACTGGACAGGGGGCACTGAAGCTTTCTTT. Translated, it gives CASSSDWTGGTEAFF.

This clonotype appeared many times. This rearrangement joins TRBV28 to TRBJ2-7; D remains unclear. The CDR3 extends over 13 amino acids. V was shortened by 3 bases and J by 2 bases, with 8 bases between the two germline ends. Germline CDR1 and CDR2: MDHEN and SYDVKM. CDR3 DNA: TGTGCCAGCAGTTTTTTTAGAACCTACGAGCAGTACTTC. It encodes CASSFFRTYEQYF.

This clonotype has a count of ten or more. V gene TRBV19 combines with J gene TRBJ2-7, with 9 bases identical to TRBD1. Germline CDR1 LNHDA, CDR2 SQIVND (reference sequence). The CDR3 contains 14 residues. V trimming: 5 bases; J trimming: 4 bases; junction bases outside the gene matches: 6. CDR3: CASSPGQGGYEQYF. The CDR3, as DNA: TGTGCCAGTAGTCCGGGACAGGGAGGATACGAGCAGTACTTC.

This clonotype was seen repeatedly, ten times or more. The chain uses TRBV29-1 and TRBJ2-3, with 9 bases identical to TRBD1. The J segment lost 1 base and the V segment lost 6 bases, leaving 14 bases of the junction unmatched. The CDR3 has 17 residues. CDR1 and CDR2 from the germline V gene are SQVTM and ANQGSEA. The CDR3, as DNA: TGCAGCGTGGATGGGACAGGGAGTTCCTGGGGCACAGATACGCAGTATTTT. It codes for CSVDGTGSSWGTDTQYF.

This clonotype was recorded many times. The CDR3, as DNA: TGTGCCAGCAGCAACCGGGACAGGATATACGAGCAGTACTTC. Translation gives CASSNRDRIYEQYF. The V and J genes are TRBV3-1 and TRBJ2-7; 8 bases line up with TRBD1. J was trimmed by 4 bases and V by 5 bases; bases with no gene match: 7. Germline CDR1 and CDR2: LGHDT and YNNKEL (reference sequence). The CDR3 covers 14 residues.

This clonotype occurred many times. CDR3 nucleotide sequence: TGTGCCAGCAGCTTAGCGTGGGGAGGAACAGATACGCAGTATTTT. Its translation is CASSLAWGGTDTQYF. J is TRBJ2-3 and V is TRBV7-2; D is perhaps TRBD2 (6 bases). CDR3 length equals 15 residues. The V gene lost 0 bases and the J gene lost 3 bases, with 10 bases spanning the gap. Looked up from germline, CDR1 is SGHTA and CDR2 is FQGNSA.

This clonotype has a handful of counts. A much larger clone differs by one base, so this may be a read error. V gene TRBV18 combines with J gene TRBJ2-5, with a weak D call TRBD1 (6 bases). This CDR3 has 15 amino acids. Germline CDR1 reads KGHSH; CDR2 reads LQKENI. CDR3 in DNA: TGTGCCGGCTCATCGACGACAGGTGAACAAGAGACCCAGTACTTC. Translation gives CAGSSTTGEQETQYF.

This clonotype appeared many times. V usage is TRBV7-9 and J usage is TRBJ2-7; D gene uncertain. The CDR3 is made up of 12 amino acids. V lost 1 base and J 6 bases, leaving 7 bases between the germline ends. Per the germline V gene, CDR1 is SEHNR and CDR2 is FQNEAQ (reference sequence). DNA for the CDR3: TGTGCCAGCAGCTTAGTAGCAGGCGAGCAGTACTTC. This encodes CASSLVAGEQYF.

Details on this clonotype: A read error is possible here, since a much larger clone lies one base away. The chain combines TRBV20-1 with TRBJ1-1; TRBD1 agrees at 7 bases. CDR1 and CDR2 (germline): DFQATT, SNEGSKA (reference sequence). CDR3 length equals 15 residues. The CDR3 protein is CSTTKVQGWNTGAFF. CDR3 DNA sequence: TGCAGTACCACAAAAGTACAGGGGTGGAACACTGGAGCTTTCTTT.

This clonotype was recorded at least ten times. The chain's CDR3 is CASSQEGQYEQYF. The CDR3 DNA follows: TGCGCCAGCAGCCAAGAAGGGCAATACGAGCAGTACTTC. The V call is TRBV4-1, the J call TRBJ2-7, with D unresolved. V lost 0 bases and J 4 bases, leaving 7 bases between the germline ends. CDR1 is MGHRA and CDR2 is YSYEKL in the germline V gene. The CDR3 sequence is 13 residues long.

This clonotype appeared many times. The genes are TRBV6-2 or TRBV6-3 and TRBJ2-3, with unresolved D. The CDR3 spans 13 residues. V was pared by 6 bases and J by 1 base, with 8 bases between. The germline gives CDR1 MNHEY, CDR2 SVGEGT. The CDR3 is CASSTQRTDTQYF. The CDR3 DNA sequence: TGTGCCAGCAGCACGCAGCGCACAGATACGCAGTATTTT.

By proportion, this clonotype is medium-sized (0.01 to 0.1%). The genes are TRBV28 and TRBJ2-7; 8 nucleotides agree with TRBD1. The CDR3 runs to 18 residues. Trimming took 6 bases from V and 1 from J; bases not matched to a gene: 17. Per germline, CDR1 MDHEN and CDR2 SYDVKM. The CDR3 DNA sequence: TGTGCCAGCAGCCCCCCGGGACAGGTGCCAACGGCGTCCTACGAGCAGTACTTC. Its protein is CASSPPGQVPTASYEQYF.